The next 7 T cell receptor beta chains were all read from a single sample in a study of blood T cell repertoires in COVID-19. The assay was immunoSEQ multiplex PCR, and TCRdb's table has in-frame clones only and misses some. The table lists 200,000 to 250,000 clones, about nine tenths of them singletons, with 0.87% in the top ten. Sequenced sample: PBMCs or T cells enriched from blood (not recorded which). Every receptor here comes from a man in his fifties who had been exposed to COVID-19.

The CDR3 here is CASGLGGSTDTQYF. DNA for the CDR3: TGTGCTAGTGGTTTGGGTGGCAGCACAGATACGCAGTATTTT. The chain couples TRBV12-5 to TRBJ2-3; no clear D gene. Germline V gene lookup returns CDR1 LGHNT and CDR2 FRNRAP. The CDR3 is 14 residues long. Trimming removed 1 base at V and 0 bases at J, with 5 bases between.

CDR3 amino acids: CASSLRTSGGVYEQYF. CDR3 DNA sequence: TGTGCCAGCAGCTTAAGGACTAGCGGGGGAGTTTACGAGCAGTACTTC. The chain uses TRBV5-4 and TRBJ2-7; 13 nucleotides agree with TRBD2. V lost 2 bases to trimming and J lost 4 bases; unmatched junction nucleotides: 6. The germline CDR1 and CDR2 sequences are SGHNT and YYREEE (reference sequence). The CDR3 spans 16 residues. The full variable domain, with the rest looked up from reference TRBV5-4 and TRBJ2-7, is ETGVTQSPTHLIKTRGQQVTLRCSSQSGHNTVSWYQQALGQGPQFIFQYYREEENGRGNFPPRFSGLQFPNYSSELNVNALELDDSALYLCASSLRTSGGVYEQYFGPGTRLTVT.

The rearrangement links TRBV7-2 to TRBJ2-1; TRBD2 matches 7 bases. With V trimmed by 6 bases and J by 0 bases, 5 bases remained unmatched. The germline V gene encodes CDR1 SGHTA and CDR2 FQGNSA. The CDR3 runs 15 residues. The CDR3 reads CASSSAGNSYNEQFF. The DNA of the CDR3 is TGTGCCAGCAGTTCAGCGGGGAACTCCTACAATGAGCAGTTCTTC.

V usage is TRBV9 and J usage is TRBJ2-2, with no clear D. Trimming removed 1 base at V and 3 bases at J, with 13 bases between. The CDR3 has 16 residues. The V gene's germline CDR1 is SGDLS and CDR2 YYNGEE. CDR3: CASSVSGGEDTGELFF. The CDR3 nucleotides are TGTGCCAGCAGCGTATCTGGCGGAGAGGACACCGGGGAGCTGTTTTTT.

The chain uses TRBV5-1 and TRBJ2-7; 7 bases map to TRBD1. Germline-derived CDR1 and CDR2 are SGHRS and YFSETQ. The CDR3 is 15 residues long. The V and J ends lost 0 bases and 4 bases, in that order; junction bases with no gene match: 7. CDR3 residues: CASSLGTGDPYEQYV. For the CDR3, the DNA is TGCGCCAGCAGCTTGGGCACAGGGGACCCTTACGAGCAGTACGTC.

The J gene is TRBJ1-1, the V gene TRBV28, with TRBD1 identical over 7 bases. V dropped 5 bases and J dropped 6; count of bases not matched to a gene: 12. Per germline, CDR1 MDHEN and CDR2 SYDVKM. CDR3 size: 15 residues. The CDR3 loop reads CASSPGQEYGPEAFF. CDR3 nucleotide sequence: TGTGCCAGCAGTCCCGGACAGGAATATGGCCCTGAAGCTTTCTTT.

V gene TRBV19 combines with J gene TRBJ2-7; D perhaps matches TRBD1 (6 bases). This CDR3 contains 13 residues. In germline, CDR1 is LNHDA, CDR2 SQIVND (reference sequence). Trimming shortened V by 6 bases and J by 4 bases, and 13 bases separated the two germline ends. CDR3 sequence reads: CASSWTEAYEQYV. In DNA form, the CDR3 reads TGTGCCAGTAGCTGGACAGAGGCATACGAGCAGTACGTC.